This section outlines one T cell receptor beta chain sequence together with its context. This CDR3 has 13 amino acids. Trimming left V 6 bases short and J 7 bases short, with 13 bases between. Germline values: CDR1 GTSNPN, CDR2 SVGIG (reference sequence). Data came from immunoSEQ multiplex PCR; TCRdb stores just in-frame clones and leaves some out. The sample contains roughly 150,000 clones, more than 90% of which appear only once. The data are from a study of T cell responses to AZD1222 COVID-19 vaccine. The sequencing here drew on peripheral blood, taken on day 0 of AZD1222 vaccination. The rearrangement joins TRBV30 to TRBJ1-6; D is ambiguous. The sequence was obtained from an adult in good health. The CDR3 coding sequence is TGTGCCTGCAGGAGTTGGACCAATTCACCCCTCCACTTT. This translates into CACRSWTNSPLHF. Combining the CDR3 with reference TRBV30 and TRBJ1-6 gives the whole variable domain SQTIHQWPATLVQPVGSPLSLECTVEGTSNPNLYWYRQAAGRGLQLLFYSVGIGQISSEVPQNLSASRPQDRQFILSSKKLLLSDSGFYLCACRSWTNSPLHFGNGTRLTVT.